This TCR beta chain came from a study of blood T cell repertoires in COVID-19. On this clone: Distinct nucleotide sequences in the sample also encode this CDR3.

The age range of participants was 18 to 89 years, with residence in about 25 US areas. The CDR3 runs 15 residues. Trimming took off 0 bases at V and 5 bases at J, with 14 bases between the two ends. Per the germline V gene, CDR1 is SGHTA and CDR2 is FQGNSA. The assay was immunoSEQ multiplex PCR, and TCRdb's table has in-frame clones only and misses some. The table shows about 300,000 clones, with roughly nine tenths occurring only once. This chain uses TRBV7-2 with TRBJ2-7, with D perhaps matching TRBD1 (7 bases). The sequenced material came from PBMCs or T cells enriched from blood (not recorded which). This clonotype was sampled from a woman between 40 and 55 years old who had recovered from COVID-19. The CDR3 spells CASSLALAGGNEQYF. For the CDR3, the DNA is TGTGCCAGCAGCTTAGCCCTCGCAGGGGGGAACGAGCAGTACTTC.